Listed below are T cell receptor beta chains from one sample, sequenced in a study of OX40 agonist ivuxolimab in advanced cancers. Profiling relied on immunoSEQ multiplex PCR, and the TCRdb table lists in-frame clones only, not all of them. The table shows about 100,000 clones, with approximately 90% occurring only once. The material sequenced was CD4+ or CD8+ T cells sorted from blood, taken in a trial of the OX40 agonist ivuxolimab. Receptors were obtained from an adult with an advanced solid tumor such as melanoma, head and neck, liver or kidney cancer. Both conserved end residues are part of each CDR3. D genes are given only for firm matches. Clone size, where shown, is once, few, many, or a class for clones that have expanded.

J gene,CDR3 length,clone size,V gene,D gene,CDR3 protein,CDR3 DNA
TRBJ1-2,11,NA,TRBV28,NA,CASSAYYGYTF,TGTGCCAGCAGTGCTTACTATGGCTACACCTTC
TRBJ1-5,14,NA,TRBV6-5,TRBD1,CASSREGAGQPQHF,TGTGCCAGCAGTCGAGAGGGGGCTGGTCAGCCCCAGCATTTT
TRBJ1-3,14,NA,TRBV2,NA,CASSEGQGRYTIYF,TGTGCCAGCAGTGAGGGGCAGGGCAGATACACCATATATTTT
TRBJ1-2,14,NA,TRBV7-9,NA,CASSPRGEGYGYTF,TGTGCCAGCAGCCCCCGGGGGGAGGGTTATGGCTACACCTTC
TRBJ2-1,16,NA,TRBV4-1,TRBD1,CASSQVGTATYNEQFF,TGCGCCAGCAGCCAAGTTGGGACAGCGACCTACAATGAGCAGTTCTTC
TRBJ2-4,16,NA,TRBV2,NA,CASSERKAIAKNIQYF,TGTGCCAGCAGCGAACGGAAGGCGATAGCCAAAAACATTCAGTACTTC
TRBJ2-7,14,NA,TRBV11-2,TRBD2,CASSGLGGRGGRYF,TGTGCCAGCAGCGGACTCGGTGGGCGGGGGGGCCGGTACTTC
TRBJ2-2,14,NA,TRBV2,NA,CASRGRGLEGELFF,TGTGCCAGCAGGGGCAGGGGACTCGAGGGGGAGCTGTTTTTT
TRBJ1-5,14,NA,TRBV7-2,NA,CASSPWGEGQPQHF,TGTGCCAGCAGCCCCTGGGGGGAGGGGCAGCCCCAGCATTTT
TRBJ1-1,13,NA,TRBV29-1,NA,CSVERGMNTEAFF,TGCAGCGTTGAAAGGGGGATGAACACTGAAGCTTTCTTT
TRBJ2-1,16,NA,TRBV7-2,TRBD2,CASSLSLAGGNNEQFF,TGTGCCAGCAGCTTATCACTAGCGGGGGGCAACAATGAGCAGTTCTTC
TRBJ2-3,14,NA,TRBV27,NA,CASSLRVQGDTQYF,TGTGCCAGCAGTTTGAGGGTGCAGGGCGATACGCAGTATTTT
TRBJ1-3,16,once,TRBV7-2,NA,CASSLIAAYSGNTIYF,TGTGCCAGCAGCTTAATCGCAGCCTACTCTGGAAACACCATATATTTT
TRBJ1-6,17,NA,TRBV23-1,TRBD1,CASSQLGQAVRNSPLHF,TGCGCCAGCAGTCAGCTCGGACAGGCAGTGAGGAATTCACCCCTCCACTTT
TRBJ2-3,14,NA,TRBV9,TRBD1,CASSVRTGSNTQYF,TGTGCCAGCAGCGTACGGACAGGGAGCAATACGCAGTATTTT
TRBJ2-7,11,NA,TRBV7-2,NA,CASSFTGEQYF,TGTGCCAGCAGCTTTACGGGGGAGCAGTACTTC
TRBJ2-5,14,NA,TRBV18,NA,CASSPNLAQETQYF,TGTGCCAGCTCACCAAACCTTGCCCAAGAGACCCAGTACTTC
TRBJ1-3,17,once,TRBV27,NA,CASSLKDPGASGNTIYF,TGTGCCAGCAGTTTAAAGGACCCGGGGGCCTCTGGAAACACCATATATTTT
TRBJ1-6,13,NA,TRBV30,TRBD1,CAWKGQGNSPLHF,TGTGCCTGGAAAGGACAGGGAAATTCACCCCTCCACTTT